This TCR beta chain came from a study of blood T cell repertoires in COVID-19. About the research overall: Some COVID-19 samples were acute and others convalescent; all came from the United States, Italy and Spain.

Authors' processing steps: Estimation of nucleated cell counts relied on the amplification of reference gene primers. Only in-frame clones appear in the TCRdb table, and some are missing; sequencing was by immunoSEQ multiplex PCR. D and trimming come from the DNA, and the V and J calls and clone size come from that table. Among around 130,000 clones listed, about 74% were seen once. The sequencing sample was made of peripheral blood. The sequence was obtained from a human donor in a cohort sampled during active COVID-19.

The CDR3 nucleotides read TGTGCCAGCTCACCACCGGACAGGGGATCCGAGCAGTACTTC. Its protein is CASSPPDRGSEQYF. This sequence joins TRBV18 and TRBJ2-7; 9 bases agree with TRBD1. Germline V lookup: CDR1 KGHSH, CDR2 LQKENI. The J segment lost 6 bases and the V segment lost 0 bases, leaving 3 bases of the junction unmatched. The CDR3 covers 14 residues.